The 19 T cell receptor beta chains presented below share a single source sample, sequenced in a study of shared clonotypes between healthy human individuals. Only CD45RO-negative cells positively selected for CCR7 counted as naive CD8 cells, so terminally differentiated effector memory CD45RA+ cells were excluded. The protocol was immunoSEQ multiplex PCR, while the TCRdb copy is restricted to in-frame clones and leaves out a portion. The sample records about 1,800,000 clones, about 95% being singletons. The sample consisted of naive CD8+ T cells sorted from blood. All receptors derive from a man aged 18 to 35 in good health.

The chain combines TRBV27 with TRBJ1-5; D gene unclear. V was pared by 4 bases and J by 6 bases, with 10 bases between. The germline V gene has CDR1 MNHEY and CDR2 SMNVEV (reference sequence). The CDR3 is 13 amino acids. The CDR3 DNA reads TGTGCCAGCAGTTATGGGGAGGCTCAGCCCCAGCATTTT. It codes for CASSYGEAQPQHF.

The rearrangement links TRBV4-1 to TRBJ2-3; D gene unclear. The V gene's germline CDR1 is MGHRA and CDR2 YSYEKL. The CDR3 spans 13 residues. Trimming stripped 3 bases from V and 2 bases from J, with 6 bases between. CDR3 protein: CASSQILTDTQYF. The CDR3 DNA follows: TGCGCCAGCAGCCAGATCCTCACAGATACGCAGTATTTT.

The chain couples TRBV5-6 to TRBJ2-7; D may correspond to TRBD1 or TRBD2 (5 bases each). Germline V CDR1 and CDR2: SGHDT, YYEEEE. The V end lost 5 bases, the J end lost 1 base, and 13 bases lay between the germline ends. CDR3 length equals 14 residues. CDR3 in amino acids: CASSWVGESYEQYF. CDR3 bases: TGTGCCAGCAGTTGGGTGGGGGAGTCCTACGAGCAGTACTTC.

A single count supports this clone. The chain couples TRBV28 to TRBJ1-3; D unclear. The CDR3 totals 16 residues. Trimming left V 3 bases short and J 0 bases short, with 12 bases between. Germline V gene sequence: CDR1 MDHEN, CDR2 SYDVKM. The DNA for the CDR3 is TGTGCCAGCAGTTTGGCCGGCGTCAACTCTGGAAACACCATATATTTT. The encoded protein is CASSLAGVNSGNTIYF.

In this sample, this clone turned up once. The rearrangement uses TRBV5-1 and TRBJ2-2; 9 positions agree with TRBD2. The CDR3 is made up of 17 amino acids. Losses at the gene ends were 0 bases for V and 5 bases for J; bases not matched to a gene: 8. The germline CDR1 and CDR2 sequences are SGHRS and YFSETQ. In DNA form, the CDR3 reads TGCGCCAGCAGCTTGGATGGTAGCGGGGGCACGACCGGGGAGCTGTTTTTT. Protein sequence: CASSLDGSGGTTGELFF.

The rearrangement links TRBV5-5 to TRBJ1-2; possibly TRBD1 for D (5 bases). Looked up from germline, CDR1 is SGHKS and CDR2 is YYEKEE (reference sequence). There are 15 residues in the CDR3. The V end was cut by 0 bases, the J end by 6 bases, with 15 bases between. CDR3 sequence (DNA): TGTGCCAGCAGCTTGGTAATCGTCCAGGGTGATGGCTACACCTTC. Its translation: CASSLVIVQGDGYTF.

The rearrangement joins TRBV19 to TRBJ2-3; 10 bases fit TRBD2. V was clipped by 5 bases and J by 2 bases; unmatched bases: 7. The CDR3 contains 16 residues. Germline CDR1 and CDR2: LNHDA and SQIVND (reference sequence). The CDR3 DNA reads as TGTGCCAGTAGTTCAATAGCGGGAGGCTACACAGATACGCAGTATTTT. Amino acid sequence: CASSSIAGGYTDTQYF.

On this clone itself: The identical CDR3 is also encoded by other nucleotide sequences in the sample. DNA for the CDR3: TGTGCCAGTAGAAAGGGGTCTGACAATGAGCAGTTCTTC. Residues: CASRKGSDNEQFF. The chain uses TRBV19 and TRBJ2-1, with D possibly being TRBD1 (5 bases). Deletions cut 6 bases from V and 5 bases from J, with 11 bases between. The CDR3 is 13 amino acids. Germline CDR1 and CDR2: LNHDA and SQIVND (reference sequence).

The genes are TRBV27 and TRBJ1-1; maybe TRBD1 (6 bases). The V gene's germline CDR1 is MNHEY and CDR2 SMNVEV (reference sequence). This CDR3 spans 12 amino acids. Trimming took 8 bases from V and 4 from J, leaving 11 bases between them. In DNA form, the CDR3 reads TGTGCCAGCTACAGGGCGGGCACTGAAGCTTTCTTT. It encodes CASYRAGTEAFF.

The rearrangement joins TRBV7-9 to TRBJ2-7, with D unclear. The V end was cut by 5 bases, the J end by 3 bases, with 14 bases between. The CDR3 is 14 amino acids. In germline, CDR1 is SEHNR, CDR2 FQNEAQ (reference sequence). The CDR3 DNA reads TGTGCCAGCAGCAGCCCCGGCAGGATCTACGAGCAGTACTTC. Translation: CASSSPGRIYEQYF.

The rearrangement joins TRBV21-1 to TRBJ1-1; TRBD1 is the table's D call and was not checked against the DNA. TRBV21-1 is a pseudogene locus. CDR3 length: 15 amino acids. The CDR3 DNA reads TGTGCCAGCAGCAAGGGGACAGGGAAGAACACTGAAGCTTTCTTT. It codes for CASSKGTGKNTEAFF.

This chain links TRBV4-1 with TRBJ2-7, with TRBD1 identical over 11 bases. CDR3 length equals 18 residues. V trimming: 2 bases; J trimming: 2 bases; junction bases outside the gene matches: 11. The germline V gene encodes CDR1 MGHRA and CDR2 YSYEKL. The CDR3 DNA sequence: TGCGCCAGCAGCCAATACCACGGAGGACAGGGGGCAGCCTACGAGCAGTACTTC. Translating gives CASSQYHGGQGAAYEQYF.

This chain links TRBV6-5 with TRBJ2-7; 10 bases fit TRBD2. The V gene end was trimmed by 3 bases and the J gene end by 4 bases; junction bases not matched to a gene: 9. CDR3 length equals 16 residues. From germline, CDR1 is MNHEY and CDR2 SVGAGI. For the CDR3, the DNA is TGTGCCAGCAGTTATTGGGTAGCGGGAGGAGGGTACGAGCAGTACTTC. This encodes CASSYWVAGGGYEQYF.

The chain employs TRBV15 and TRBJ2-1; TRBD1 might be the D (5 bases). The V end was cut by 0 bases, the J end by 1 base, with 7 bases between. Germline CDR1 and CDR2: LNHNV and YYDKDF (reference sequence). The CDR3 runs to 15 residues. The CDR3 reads CATSRDKGSYNEQFF. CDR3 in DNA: TGTGCCACCAGCAGAGATAAGGGGTCCTACAATGAGCAGTTCTTC.

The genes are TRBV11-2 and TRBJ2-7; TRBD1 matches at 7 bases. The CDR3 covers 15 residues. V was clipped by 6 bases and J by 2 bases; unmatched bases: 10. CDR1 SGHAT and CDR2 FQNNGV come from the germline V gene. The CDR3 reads CASRPRTGQTYEQYF. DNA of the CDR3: TGTGCCAGCAGACCTCGGACAGGACAGACCTACGAGCAGTACTTC. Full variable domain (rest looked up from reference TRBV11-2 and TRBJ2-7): EAGVAQSPRYKIIEKRQSVAFWCNPISGHATLYWYQQILGQGPKLLIQFQNNGVVDDSQLPKDRFSAERLKGVDSTLKIQPAKLEDSAVYLCASRPRTGQTYEQYFGPGTRLTVT.

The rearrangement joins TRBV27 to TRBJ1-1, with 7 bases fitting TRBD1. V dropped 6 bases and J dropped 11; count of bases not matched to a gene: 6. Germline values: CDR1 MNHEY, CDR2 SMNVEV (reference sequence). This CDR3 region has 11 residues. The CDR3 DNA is TGTGCCAGCAGGACAGGGCAGCGCGCTTTCTTT. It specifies CASRTGQRAFF.

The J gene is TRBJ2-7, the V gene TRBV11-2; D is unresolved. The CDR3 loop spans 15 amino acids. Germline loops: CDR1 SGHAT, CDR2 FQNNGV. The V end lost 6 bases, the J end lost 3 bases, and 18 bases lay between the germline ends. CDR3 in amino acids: CASSPASRAVYEQYF. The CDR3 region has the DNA TGTGCCAGCAGTCCTGCGTCCCGGGCCGTCTACGAGCAGTACTTC.

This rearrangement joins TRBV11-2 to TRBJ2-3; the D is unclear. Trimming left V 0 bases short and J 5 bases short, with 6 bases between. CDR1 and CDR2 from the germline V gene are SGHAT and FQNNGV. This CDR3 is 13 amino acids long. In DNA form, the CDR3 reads TGTGCCAGCAGCTTAGAGATAGGAGATACGCAGTATTTT. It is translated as CASSLEIGDTQYF.

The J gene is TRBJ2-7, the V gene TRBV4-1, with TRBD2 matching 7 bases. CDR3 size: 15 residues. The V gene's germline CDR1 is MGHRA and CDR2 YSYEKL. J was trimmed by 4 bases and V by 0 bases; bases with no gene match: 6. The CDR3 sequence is CASSQDQGLKYEQYF. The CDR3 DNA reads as TGCGCCAGCAGCCAAGACCAGGGACTAAAGTACGAGCAGTACTTC.